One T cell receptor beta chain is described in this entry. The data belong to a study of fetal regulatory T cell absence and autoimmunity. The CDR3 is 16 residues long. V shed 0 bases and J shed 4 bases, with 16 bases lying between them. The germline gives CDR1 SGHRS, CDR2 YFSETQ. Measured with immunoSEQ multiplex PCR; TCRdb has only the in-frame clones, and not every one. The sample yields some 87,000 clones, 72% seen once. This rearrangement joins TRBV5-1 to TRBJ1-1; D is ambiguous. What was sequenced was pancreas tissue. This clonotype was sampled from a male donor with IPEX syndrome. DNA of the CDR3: TGCGCCAGCAGCTTGGATCCCCGAGGGTGCGGCACTGAAGCTTTCTTT. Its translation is CASSLDPRGCGTEAFF.